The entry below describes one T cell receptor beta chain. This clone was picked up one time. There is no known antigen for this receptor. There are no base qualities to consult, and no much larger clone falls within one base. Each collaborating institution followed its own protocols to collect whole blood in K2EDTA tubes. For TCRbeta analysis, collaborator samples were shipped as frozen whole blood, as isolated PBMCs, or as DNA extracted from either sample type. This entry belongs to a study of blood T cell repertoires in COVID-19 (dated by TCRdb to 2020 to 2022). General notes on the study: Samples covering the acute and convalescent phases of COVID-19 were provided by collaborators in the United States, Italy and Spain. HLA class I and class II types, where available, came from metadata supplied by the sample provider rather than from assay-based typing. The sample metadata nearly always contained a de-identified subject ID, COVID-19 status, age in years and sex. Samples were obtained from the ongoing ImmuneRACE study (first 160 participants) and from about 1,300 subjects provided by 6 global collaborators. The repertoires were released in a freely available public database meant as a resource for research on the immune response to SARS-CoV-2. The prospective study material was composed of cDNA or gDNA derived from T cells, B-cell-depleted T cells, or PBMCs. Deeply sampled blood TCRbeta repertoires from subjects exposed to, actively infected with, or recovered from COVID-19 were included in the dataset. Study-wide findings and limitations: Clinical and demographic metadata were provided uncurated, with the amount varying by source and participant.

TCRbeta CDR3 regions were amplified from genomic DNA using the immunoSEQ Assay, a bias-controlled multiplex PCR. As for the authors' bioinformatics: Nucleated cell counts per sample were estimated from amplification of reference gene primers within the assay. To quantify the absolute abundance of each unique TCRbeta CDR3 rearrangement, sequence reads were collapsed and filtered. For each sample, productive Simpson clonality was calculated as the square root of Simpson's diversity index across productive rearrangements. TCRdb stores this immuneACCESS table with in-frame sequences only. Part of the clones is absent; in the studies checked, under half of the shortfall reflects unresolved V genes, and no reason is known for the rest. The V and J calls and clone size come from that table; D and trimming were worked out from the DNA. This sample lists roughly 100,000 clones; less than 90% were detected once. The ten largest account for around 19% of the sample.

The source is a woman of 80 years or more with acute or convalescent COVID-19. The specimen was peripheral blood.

In nucleotides, the sequence is TGCGCCAGCAGCCAAGAGCCCCCTACGAACACCGGGGAGCTGTTTTTT. Protein translation: CASSQEPPTNTGELFF. This sequence uses TRBV4-1 and TRBJ2-2; no D gene is confidently identified. The CDR3 spans 16 residues, from the cysteine through the phenylalanine. Solely the CDR3 DNA is kept, with 48 bases framed from the first base. The germline V gene specifies MGHRA as CDR1 and YSYEKL as CDR2. A distance of 8 bases separates the germline ends of V and J, which lose 0 bases and 0 bases respectively.